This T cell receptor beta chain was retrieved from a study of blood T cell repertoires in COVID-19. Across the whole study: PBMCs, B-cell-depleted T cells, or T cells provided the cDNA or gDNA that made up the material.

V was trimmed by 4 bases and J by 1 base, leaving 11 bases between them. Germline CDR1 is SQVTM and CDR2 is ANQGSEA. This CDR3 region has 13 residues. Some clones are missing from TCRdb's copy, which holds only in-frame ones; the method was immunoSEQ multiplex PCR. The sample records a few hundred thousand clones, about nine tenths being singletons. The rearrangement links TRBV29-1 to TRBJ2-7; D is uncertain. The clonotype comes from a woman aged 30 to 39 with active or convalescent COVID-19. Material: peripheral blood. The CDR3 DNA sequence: TGCAGCGTTGCCCTCAGTTTTTCCTACGAGCAGTACTTC. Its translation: CSVALSFSYEQYF.